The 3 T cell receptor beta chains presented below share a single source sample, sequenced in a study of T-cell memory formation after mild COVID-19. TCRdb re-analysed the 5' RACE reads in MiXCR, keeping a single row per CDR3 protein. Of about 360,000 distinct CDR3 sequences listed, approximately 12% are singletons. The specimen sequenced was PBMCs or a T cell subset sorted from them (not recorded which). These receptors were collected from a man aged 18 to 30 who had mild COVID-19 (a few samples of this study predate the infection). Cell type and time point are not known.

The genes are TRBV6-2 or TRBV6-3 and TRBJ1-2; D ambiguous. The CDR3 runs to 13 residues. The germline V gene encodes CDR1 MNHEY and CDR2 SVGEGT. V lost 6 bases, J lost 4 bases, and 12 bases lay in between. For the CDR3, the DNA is TGTGCCAGCAGAAACAAGGAGGGCTATGGCTACACCTTC. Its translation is CASRNKEGYGYTF.

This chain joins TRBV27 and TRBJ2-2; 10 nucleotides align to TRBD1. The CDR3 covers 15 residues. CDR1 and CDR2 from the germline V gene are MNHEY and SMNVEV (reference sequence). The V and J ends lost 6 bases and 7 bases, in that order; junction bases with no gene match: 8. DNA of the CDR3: TGTGCCAGCAGCCTACGACAGGGGGCGTTCGGGGAGCTGTTTTTT. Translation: CASSLRQGAFGELFF.

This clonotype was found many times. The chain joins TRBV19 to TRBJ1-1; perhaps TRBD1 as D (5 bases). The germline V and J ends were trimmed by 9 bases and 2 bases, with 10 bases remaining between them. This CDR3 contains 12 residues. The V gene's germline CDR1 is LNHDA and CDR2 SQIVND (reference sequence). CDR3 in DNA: TGTGCCAGCAGAGACAGAAACACTGAAGCTTTCTTT. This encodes CASRDRNTEAFF.